Following are 22 T cell receptor beta chains from one sample sequenced in a study of OX40 agonist ivuxolimab in advanced cancers. The protocol used for the library was the immunoSEQ multiplex PCR assay. The immuneACCESS repertoire file appears here via TCRdb, limited to in-frame rearrangements. These files lack a portion of the clones; in checked studies, under half of the deficit traces to unresolved V genes, and the cause of the others is not known. For this sample there are roughly 150,000 clones; approximately 94% appear just once. Around 0.31% of the sample comes from the top ten. Sequenced here: CD4+ or CD8+ T cells sorted from blood, sampled in a trial of the OX40 agonist ivuxolimab. The source of these receptors is an adult with an advanced solid tumor such as melanoma, head and neck, liver or kidney cancer.

The chain uses TRBV6-4 and TRBJ2-1; 10 nucleotides line up with TRBD2. V lost 5 bases, J lost 8 bases, and 6 bases stayed unmatched. In germline, CDR1 is MRHNA, CDR2 SNTAGT. CDR3 length equals 14 residues. CDR3 loop: CASSPGLAVYEQFF. The CDR3 nucleotides read TGTGCCAGCAGTCCTGGACTAGCGGTCTATGAGCAGTTCTTC.

The rearrangement joins TRBV20-1 to TRBJ2-2; tentatively, D is TRBD2 (5 bases). The germline V gene encodes CDR1 DFQATT and CDR2 SNEGSKA (reference sequence). The CDR3 is 10 amino acids. V was pared by 6 bases and J by 11 bases, with 10 bases between. This CDR3 is CSARGLELFF. The DNA of the CDR3 is TGCAGTGCCCGCGGGCTAGAGCTGTTTTTT.

The chain joins TRBV30 to TRBJ2-7; D is unresolved. The germline V gene encodes CDR1 GTSNPN and CDR2 SVGIG (reference sequence). This CDR3 contains 15 residues. Deletions cut 3 bases from V and 0 bases from J, with 15 bases between. Written as DNA, the CDR3 is TGTGCCTGGAGCCCCGTGGGCGTAAACTCCTACGAGCAGTACTTC. Residues: CAWSPVGVNSYEQYF.

The chain is built from TRBV4-3 and TRBJ2-5, with D possibly matching TRBD2 (6 bases). This CDR3 spans 15 amino acids. Germline V gives CDR1 LGHNA, CDR2 YSLEER. The V end lost 1 base, the J end lost 2 bases, and 11 bases lay between the germline ends. CDR3 sequence reads: CASSQVVGGQETQYF. The CDR3 nucleotides read TGCGCCAGCAGCCAAGTTGTCGGGGGACAAGAGACCCAGTACTTC.

The chain recombines TRBV5-6 with TRBJ2-3, with D perhaps TRBD2 (5 bases). V lost 5 bases and J lost 4, with 23 bases in between. The CDR3 spans 17 residues. Germline V gene sequence: CDR1 SGHDT, CDR2 YYEEEE. This chain's CDR3 is CASSQVIRTRGPDTQYF. Written as DNA, the CDR3 is TGTGCCAGCAGTCAAGTGATTCGGACTCGCGGTCCAGATACGCAGTATTTT.

The chain has TRBV6-5 and TRBJ2-7; 7 nucleotides agree with TRBD1. CDR1 and CDR2 (germline): MNHEY, SVGAGI. There are 14 residues in the CDR3. Germline trimming cut 2 bases from V and 4 bases from J; bases unmatched to any gene: 5. This CDR3 is CASSYRGGRYEQYF. In nucleotides, the CDR3 is TGTGCCAGCAGTTACAGAGGGGGCCGATACGAGCAGTACTTC.

The chain carries TRBV5-4 and TRBJ2-2, with D possibly being TRBD1 (6 bases). The CDR3 spans 15 residues. Germline assignment: CDR1 SGHNT and CDR2 YYREEE (reference sequence). The germline V and J ends were trimmed by 3 bases and 2 bases, with 11 bases remaining between them. The CDR3, as DNA: TGTGCCAGCAGCTCTAACAGGGAAAACACCGGGGAGCTGTTTTTT. It translates to CASSSNRENTGELFF.

The chain carries TRBV28 and TRBJ2-7; the match to TRBD1 covers 7 bases. This CDR3 region has 14 residues. J was trimmed by 4 bases and V by 1 base; bases with no gene match: 4. Germline V gene sequence: CDR1 MDHEN, CDR2 SYDVKM. The CDR3 loop is CASSLSGTDYEQYF. The CDR3 DNA reads as TGTGCCAGCAGTTTATCCGGGACAGATTACGAGCAGTACTTC.

The CDR3 spells CASSWRGLELPSTDTQYF. DNA of the CDR3: TGCGCCAGCAGCTGGAGGGGACTAGAGCTTCCTAGCACAGATACGCAGTATTTT. This sequence joins TRBV5-1 and TRBJ2-3; 8 nucleotides line up with TRBD2. CDR1 is SGHRS and CDR2 is YFSETQ in the germline V gene. The CDR3 runs 18 residues. J was trimmed by 0 bases and V by 3 bases; bases with no gene match: 12. Using reference TRBV5-1 and TRBJ2-3 for the parts outside the CDR3, the full variable domain is KAGVTQTPRYLIKTRGQQVTLSCSPISGHRSVSWYQQTPGQGLQFLFEYFSETQRNKGNFPGRFSGRQFSNSRSEMNVSTLELGDSALYLCASSWRGLELPSTDTQYFGPGTRLTVL.

This clone came up once. The V gene is TRBV5-6, the J gene TRBJ1-2; a weak D match, TRBD1 (5 bases). The CDR3 is made up of 14 amino acids. Germline-derived CDR1 and CDR2 are SGHDT and YYEEEE. V lost 0 bases, J lost 4 bases, and 10 bases lay in between. CDR3 coding DNA: TGTGCCAGCAGCTTGGGACGGACATCCTATGGCTACACCTTC. This encodes CASSLGRTSYGYTF.

This clone was seen just once. The chain has TRBV7-3 and TRBJ1-6; D gene unclear. Trimming removed 4 bases from V and 7 bases from J, with 8 bases in between. Germline V gene sequence: CDR1 SGHTA, CDR2 FQGTGA. The CDR3 is 13 residues long. The CDR3 is CASSSRRNSPLHF. CDR3 nucleotides: TGTGCCAGCAGCTCCCGGAGAAATTCACCCCTCCACTTT.

This chain uses TRBV6-6 with TRBJ1-5; D is unclear. The CDR3 totals 14 residues. The germline gives CDR1 MNHNY, CDR2 SVGAGI (reference sequence). The V end lost 2 bases, the J end lost 7 bases, and 12 bases lay between the germline ends. The CDR3 nucleotides are TGTGCCAGCAGTTACAGTTCTGGGGAGCAGCCCCAGCATTTT. Translation gives CASSYSSGEQPQHF.

This chain links TRBV2 with TRBJ2-2; unclear D gene. Germline CDR1 is SNHLY and CDR2 is FYNNEI. The CDR3 loop spans 13 amino acids. Trimming took 4 bases from V and 4 from J, leaving 7 bases between them. CDR3 bases: TGTGCCAGCAGTGGGCTTCCCACCGGGGAGCTGTTTTTT. It yields the protein CASSGLPTGELFF.

This clone was recorded once. The chain combines TRBV27 with TRBJ1-4; no firm D call. Germline V lookup: CDR1 MNHEY, CDR2 SMNVEV (reference sequence). This CDR3 has 15 amino acids. With 10 bases removed from V and 0 bases from J, the gap between germline ends came to 15 bases. CDR3 in amino acids: CATARLGSTNEKLFF. For the CDR3, the DNA is TGTGCCACCGCCAGATTAGGGTCAACTAATGAAAAACTGTTTTTT.

The chain is built from TRBV5-1 and TRBJ1-1; TRBD1 might be the D (6 bases). Germline V gene lookup returns CDR1 SGHRS and CDR2 YFSETQ. This CDR3 is built from 14 residues. V was cut by 5 bases and J by 0 bases, with 11 bases left in between. In nucleotides, the CDR3 is TGCGCCAGCAGTGTGGGACACCTGAACACTGAAGCTTTCTTT. Amino acid sequence: CASSVGHLNTEAFF. Full variable domain (missing parts from reference TRBV5-1 and TRBJ1-1): KAGVTQTPRYLIKTRGQQVTLSCSPISGHRSVSWYQQTPGQGLQFLFEYFSETQRNKGNFPGRFSGRQFSNSRSEMNVSTLELGDSALYLCASSVGHLNTEAFFGQGTRLTVV.

The gene calls are TRBV7-2 and TRBJ2-4; D remains ambiguous. V gave up 7 bases and J gave up 3 bases, with 16 bases separating them. Germline loops: CDR1 SGHTA, CDR2 FQGNSA. The CDR3 covers 15 residues. DNA for the CDR3: TGTGCCAGCAACACCCCAGAATACGGCAAAAACATTCAGTACTTC. Its protein product is CASNTPEYGKNIQYF.

The V and J genes are TRBV6-5 and TRBJ1-1; 8 bases line up with TRBD1. From germline, CDR1 is MNHEY and CDR2 SVGAGI. CDR3 length: 14 residues. V was pared by 6 bases and J by 1 base, with 4 bases of the junction left unmatched. The CDR3 loop is CASRGQASNTEAFF. The DNA for the CDR3 is TGTGCCAGCAGGGGACAGGCATCGAACACTGAAGCTTTCTTT.

V and J are TRBV5-1 and TRBJ1-2; D is possibly TRBD1 (6 bases). Trimming shortened V by 0 bases and J by 3 bases, and 15 bases separated the two germline ends. This CDR3 region has 16 residues. Germline V CDR1 and CDR2: SGHRS, YFSETQ. CDR3 DNA sequence: TGCGCCAGCAGCTTGGGAGTGGGGGGCGTCGACTATGGCTACACCTTC. It yields the protein CASSLGVGGVDYGYTF.

This chain connects TRBV4-1 to TRBJ1-3; unclear D gene. The CDR3 is 16 residues long. Germline CDR1 reads MGHRA; CDR2 reads YSYEKL. Trimming removed 4 bases from V and 1 base from J, with 14 bases in between. CDR3 nucleotide sequence: TGCGCCAGCAGCCTTTACAGCGAAAATTCTGGAAACACCATATATTTT. Protein sequence: CASSLYSENSGNTIYF.

The chain joins TRBV5-6 to TRBJ1-2, with no clear D. Trimming pared 0 bases from V and 4 bases from J, leaving 1 base between. From germline, CDR1 is SGHDT and CDR2 YYEEEE. This CDR3 spans 11 amino acids. The CDR3 sequence: CASSLGYGYTF. In nucleotides, the CDR3 is TGTGCCAGCAGCTTGGGCTATGGCTACACCTTC.

This chain links TRBV5-1 with TRBJ2-1; 7 nucleotides match TRBD1. The germline gives CDR1 SGHRS, CDR2 YFSETQ. The trim removed 4 bases at V and 9 bases at J, leaving 4 bases unmatched. This CDR3 is built from 12 residues. The DNA of the CDR3 is TGCGCCAGCAGCGAGGGGGCGAGTGAGCAGTTCTTC. Protein product: CASSEGASEQFF.

V is TRBV2 and J is TRBJ1-2; 7 bases agree with TRBD1. V was pared by 6 bases and J by 2 bases, with 3 bases of the junction left unmatched. The CDR3 length is 13 residues. The germline V gene encodes CDR1 SNHLY and CDR2 FYNNEI. CDR3 loop: CASSSGGNYGYTF. The CDR3 nucleotides are TGTGCCAGCAGCTCAGGGGGGAACTATGGCTACACCTTC.